These T cell receptor beta chains were read from a single sample in a study of Graves' ophthalmopathy and Graves' hyperthyroidism. One entry per CDR3 protein, called by TCRdb with MiXCR from the multiplex PCR reads. The data contain 300,000 to 450,000 distinct CDR3 sequences, about a sixth of them seen just once; the ten biggest clones take up 2.4%. The sequencing input was peripheral blood. The receptors stem from an adult woman with stable Graves' hyperthyroidism. The CDR3 runs from the conserved cysteine through the conserved F or W. Each record gives: clone size, V gene, CDR3 protein. Rows may omit the clone size; those that give it use once, few, many or a size class.

abundance: -; v_gene: TRBV12-3/TRBV12-4; CDR3aa: CASSLMGLGTEAFF
abundance: few; v_gene: TRBV9; CDR3aa: CASSPTRHKTNTGELFF
abundance: -; v_gene: TRBV12-3/TRBV12-4; CDR3aa: CASRPFHRAQETQYF
abundance: many; v_gene: TRBV27; CDR3aa: CASSFLPPNGDQPQHF
abundance: many; v_gene: TRBV20-1; CDR3aa: CSAPTGGLSNQPQHF
abundance: many; v_gene: TRBV6-5; CDR3aa: CASSSGQGREQYF
abundance: many; v_gene: TRBV12-3/TRBV12-4; CDR3aa: CASSPFQGPNQPQHF
abundance: many; v_gene: TRBV5-1; CDR3aa: CASSLVGSWTYEQYF
abundance: many; v_gene: TRBV2; CDR3aa: CASMTGGIQYF
abundance: many; v_gene: TRBV7-8; CDR3aa: CASSLVRLAGGYEQYF
abundance: many; v_gene: TRBV27; CDR3aa: CASSFRGTSGYEQYF
abundance: few; v_gene: TRBV10-3; CDR3aa: CATGPGAGVDTQYF
abundance: -; v_gene: TRBV6-5; CDR3aa: CASSYEIDTSYEQYF
abundance: many; v_gene: TRBV4-1; CDR3aa: CASSQAQSYEQYF
abundance: -; v_gene: TRBV19; CDR3aa: CASSPWEETTGELFF
abundance: -; v_gene: TRBV27; CDR3aa: CASSYILPEELGDQYF
abundance: many; v_gene: TRBV12-3/TRBV12-4; CDR3aa: CASHPGGSEAFF